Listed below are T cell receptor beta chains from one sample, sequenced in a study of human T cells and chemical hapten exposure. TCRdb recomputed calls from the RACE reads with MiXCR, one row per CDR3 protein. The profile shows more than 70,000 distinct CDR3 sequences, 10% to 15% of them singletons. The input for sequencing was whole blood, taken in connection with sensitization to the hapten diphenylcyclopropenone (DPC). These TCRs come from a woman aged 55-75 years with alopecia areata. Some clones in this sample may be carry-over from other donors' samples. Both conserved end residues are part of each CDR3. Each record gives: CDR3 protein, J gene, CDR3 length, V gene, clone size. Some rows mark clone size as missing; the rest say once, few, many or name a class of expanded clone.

CASSVRGSFQETQYF	TRBJ2-5	15	TRBV9	many
CASSLVASGTYNEQFF	TRBJ2-1	16	TRBV5-1	few
CSARDDRGNEKLFF	TRBJ1-4	14	TRBV20-1	.
CASSDRWGIDEQYF	TRBJ2-7	14	TRBV6-5	many
CASSVDRGYGYTF	TRBJ1-2	13	TRBV9	few
CASSGTTDGKLIDF	TRBJ2-7	14	TRBV5-1	few
CASSKAEVRDIHNEQYF	TRBJ2-7	17	TRBV21-1	many
CASSYSARDTYEQYF	TRBJ2-7	15	TRBV4-1	few
CASSQWGGGTDTQYF	TRBJ2-3	15	TRBV6-5	few
CASSGTGTSGSYEQYF	TRBJ2-7	16	TRBV9	many
CASSRGQGTDTQYF	TRBJ2-3	14	TRBV5-1	many
CASSLLRGGPYSEQFF	TRBJ2-1	16	TRBV11-2	few
CASSDMDGLDTQYF	TRBJ2-3	14	TRBV10-1	.
CASSYSTSAGTGGNQPQHF	TRBJ1-5	19	TRBV6-6	.
CASSESEDGQPQHF	TRBJ1-5	14	TRBV2	.
CASSSTGAYNSPLHF	TRBJ1-6	15	TRBV7-9	.
CASSPPSRLIVEAFF	TRBJ1-1	15	TRBV18	few
CASSSRQGIGETQYF	TRBJ2-5	15	TRBV7-9	.
CSANRDSQNIQYF	TRBJ2-4	13	TRBV20-1	.
CSVLLRSGGPGEQYF	TRBJ2-7	15	TRBV29-1	.
CASSLGAPRQGRRYTF	TRBJ1-2	16	TRBV7-8	many
CSAKRGGWTNTEAFF	TRBJ1-1	15	TRBV20-1	many
CASSRTNEQYF	TRBJ2-7	11	TRBV7-9	.
CASSLRQGYNEQFF	TRBJ2-1	14	TRBV12-3/TRBV12-4	many
CASSNERQGPSKFF	TRBJ2-1	14	TRBV2	many
CASRAQGPYGYTF	TRBJ1-2	13	TRBV2	few
CSGCGDYTEAFF	TRBJ1-1	12	TRBV29-1	few
CASSLLVDTEAFF	TRBJ1-1	13	TRBV7-9	many
CASTLLGQNYGYTF	TRBJ1-2	14	TRBV7-2	.
CASSSEKTDTQYF	TRBJ2-3	13	TRBV7-6	many
CASSESQNTEAFF	TRBJ1-1	13	TRBV10-1	many
CASSPQGSGNEKLFF	TRBJ1-4	15	TRBV7-9	many
CASSVGGGGPVETQYF	TRBJ2-5	16	TRBV2	many
CASSRPGTSGPTDTQYF	TRBJ2-3	17	TRBV6-2/TRBV6-3	many
CSARGRGALVDGNQPQHF	TRBJ1-5	18	TRBV20-1	.
CASIQSHRVSYNEQFF	TRBJ2-1	16	TRBV6-1	many
CASSPLVGNQPQHF	TRBJ1-5	14	TRBV3-1	many
CASSLAGWTEAFF	TRBJ1-1	13	TRBV5-1	few
CASSDPTSTNEKLFF	TRBJ1-4	15	TRBV9	many
CASSTTGTDYGYTF	TRBJ1-2	14	TRBV7-9	many
CASSWGQLYGYTF	TRBJ1-2	13	TRBV5-1	many
CASSRGVQGGTEAFF	TRBJ1-1	15	TRBV27	many
CASSRMPGTSFNEQYF	TRBJ2-7	16	TRBV5-1	many
CSALKVGTRTGELFF	TRBJ2-2	15	TRBV20-1	.
CASSIYSWHPEGEQYF	TRBJ2-7	16	TRBV19	.
CASSQEGQGIQPQHF	TRBJ1-5	15	TRBV4-2	.
CASKLQLNTEAFF	TRBJ1-1	13	TRBV12-3/TRBV12-4	.
CASSPGQGQPQHF	TRBJ1-5	13	TRBV7-2	many
CARSLDSVEAGADTQYF	TRBJ2-3	17	TRBV5-3	few
CASSELGEGAQYF	TRBJ2-5	13	TRBV6-1	few